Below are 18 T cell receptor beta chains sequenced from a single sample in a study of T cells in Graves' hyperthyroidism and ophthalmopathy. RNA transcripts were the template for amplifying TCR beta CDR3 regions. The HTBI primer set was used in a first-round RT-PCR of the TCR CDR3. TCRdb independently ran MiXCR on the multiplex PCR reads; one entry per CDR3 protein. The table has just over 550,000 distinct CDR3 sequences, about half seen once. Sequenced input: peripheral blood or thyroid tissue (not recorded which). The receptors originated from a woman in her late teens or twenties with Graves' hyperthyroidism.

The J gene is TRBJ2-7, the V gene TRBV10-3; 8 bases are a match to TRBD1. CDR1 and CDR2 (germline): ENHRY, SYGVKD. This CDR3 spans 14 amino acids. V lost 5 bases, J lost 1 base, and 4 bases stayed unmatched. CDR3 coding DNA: TGTGCCATCAGTCGGCAGGGGGCGTCCTACGAGCAGTACTTC. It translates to CAISRQGASYEQYF.

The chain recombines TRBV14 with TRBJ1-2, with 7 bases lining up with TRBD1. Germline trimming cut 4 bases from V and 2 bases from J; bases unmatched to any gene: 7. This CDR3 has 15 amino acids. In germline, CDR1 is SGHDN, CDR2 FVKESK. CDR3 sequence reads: CASSRNKGANYGYTF. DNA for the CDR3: TGTGCCAGCAGCCGCAACAAGGGGGCGAACTATGGCTACACCTTC.

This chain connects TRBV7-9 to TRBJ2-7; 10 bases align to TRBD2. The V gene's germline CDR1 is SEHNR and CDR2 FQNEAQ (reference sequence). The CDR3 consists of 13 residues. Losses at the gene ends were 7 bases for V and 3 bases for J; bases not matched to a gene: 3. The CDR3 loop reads CASTSSGSYEQYF. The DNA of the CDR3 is TGTGCCAGCACCTCTAGCGGGAGCTACGAGCAGTACTTC.

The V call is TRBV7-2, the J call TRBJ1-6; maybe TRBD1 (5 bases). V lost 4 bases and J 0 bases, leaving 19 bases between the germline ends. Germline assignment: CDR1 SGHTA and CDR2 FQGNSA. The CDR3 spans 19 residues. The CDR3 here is CASSSPPGRFSSYNSPLHF. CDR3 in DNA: TGTGCCAGCAGCTCTCCCCCGGGACGGTTTAGCTCCTATAATTCACCCCTCCACTTT.

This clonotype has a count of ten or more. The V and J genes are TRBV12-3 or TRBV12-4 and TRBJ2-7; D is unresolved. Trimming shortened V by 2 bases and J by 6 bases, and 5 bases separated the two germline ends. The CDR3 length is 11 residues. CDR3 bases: TGTGCCAGCAGTTTAACGATCGAGCAGTACTTC. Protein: CASSLTIEQYF.

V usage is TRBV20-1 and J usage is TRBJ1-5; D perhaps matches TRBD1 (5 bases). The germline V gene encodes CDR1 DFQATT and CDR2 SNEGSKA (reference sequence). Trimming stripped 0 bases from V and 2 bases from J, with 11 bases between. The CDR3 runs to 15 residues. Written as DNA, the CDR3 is TGCAGTGCTAGAGATGGTGTGGGGGGCAATCAGCCCCAGCATTTT. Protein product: CSARDGVGGNQPQHF.

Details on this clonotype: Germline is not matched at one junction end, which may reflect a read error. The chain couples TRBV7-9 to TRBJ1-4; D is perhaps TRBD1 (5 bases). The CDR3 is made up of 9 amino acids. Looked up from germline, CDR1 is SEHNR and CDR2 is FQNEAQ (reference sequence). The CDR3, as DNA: TGTGCCAGCAGCCCAGGACAAACTTTT. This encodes CASSPGQTF.

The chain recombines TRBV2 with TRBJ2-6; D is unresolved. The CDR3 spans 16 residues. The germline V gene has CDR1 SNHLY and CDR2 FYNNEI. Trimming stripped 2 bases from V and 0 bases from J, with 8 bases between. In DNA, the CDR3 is TGTGCCAGCAGTGAACTGGGCAGCTCTGGGGCCAACGTCCTGACTTTC. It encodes CASSELGSSGANVLTF. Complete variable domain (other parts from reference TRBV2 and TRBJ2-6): EPEVTQTPSHQVTQMGQEVILRCVPISNHLYFYWYRQILGQKVEFLVSFYNNEISEKSEIFDDQFSVERPDGSNFTLKIRSTKLEDSAMYFCASSELGSSGANVLTFGAGSRLTVL.

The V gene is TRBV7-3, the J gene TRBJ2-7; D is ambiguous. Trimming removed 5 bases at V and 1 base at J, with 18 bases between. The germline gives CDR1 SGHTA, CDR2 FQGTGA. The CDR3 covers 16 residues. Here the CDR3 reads CASSPHLLGVSYEQYF. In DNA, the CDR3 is TGTGCCAGCAGCCCGCACCTGCTTGGGGTTTCCTACGAGCAGTACTTC.

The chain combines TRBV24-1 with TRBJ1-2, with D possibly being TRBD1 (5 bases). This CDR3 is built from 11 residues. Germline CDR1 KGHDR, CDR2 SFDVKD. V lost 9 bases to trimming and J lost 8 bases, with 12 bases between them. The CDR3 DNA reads TGTGCCACCGGTGGGGGGAGCGGCTACACCTTC. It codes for CATGGGSGYTF.

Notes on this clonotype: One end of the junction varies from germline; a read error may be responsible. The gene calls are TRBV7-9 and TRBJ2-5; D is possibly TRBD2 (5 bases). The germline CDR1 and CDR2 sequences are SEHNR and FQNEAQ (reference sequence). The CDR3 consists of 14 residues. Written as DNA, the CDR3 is TGCGCCAGCGGCTTGGTGGGTCAGGAAGAGACCCAGTACTTC. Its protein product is CASGLVGQEETQYF.

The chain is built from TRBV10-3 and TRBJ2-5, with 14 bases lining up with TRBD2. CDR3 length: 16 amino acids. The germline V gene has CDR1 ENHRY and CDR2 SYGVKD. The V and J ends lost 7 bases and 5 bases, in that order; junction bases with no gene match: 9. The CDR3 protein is CAIKAGLAGVRETQYF. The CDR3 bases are TGTGCCATCAAAGCGGGACTAGCGGGAGTTCGGGAGACCCAGTACTTC.

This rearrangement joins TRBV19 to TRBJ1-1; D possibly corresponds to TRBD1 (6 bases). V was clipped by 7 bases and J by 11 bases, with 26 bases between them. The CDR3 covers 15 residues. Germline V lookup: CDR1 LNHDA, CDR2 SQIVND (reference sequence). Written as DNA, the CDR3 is TGTGCCAGTACTTTTACGAGGGGGGACGAGGGTTCGGCTTTCTTT. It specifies CASTFTRGDEGSAFF.

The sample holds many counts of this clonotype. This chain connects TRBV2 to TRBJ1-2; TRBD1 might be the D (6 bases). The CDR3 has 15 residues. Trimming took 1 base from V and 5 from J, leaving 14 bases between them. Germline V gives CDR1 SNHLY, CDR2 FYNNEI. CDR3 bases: TGTGCCAGCAGTGAAGAGGACAGCCCCATTTATGGCTACACCTTC. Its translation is CASSEEDSPIYGYTF.

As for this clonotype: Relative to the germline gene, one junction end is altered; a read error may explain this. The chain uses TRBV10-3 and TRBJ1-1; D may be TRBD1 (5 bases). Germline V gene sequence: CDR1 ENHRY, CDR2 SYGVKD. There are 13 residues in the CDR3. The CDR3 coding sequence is TGTGCCAGCAGTGGCCCCAGGGTCACTGAAGCTTTCTTT. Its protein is CASSGPRVTEAFF.

The DNA for the CDR3 is TGTGCCAGCAGCTTTTTGTTGAATAACTATGGCTACACCTTC. It translates to CASSFLLNNYGYTF. The genes are TRBV12-1 and TRBJ1-2. TRBV12-1 is a pseudogene locus. The CDR3 has 14 residues.

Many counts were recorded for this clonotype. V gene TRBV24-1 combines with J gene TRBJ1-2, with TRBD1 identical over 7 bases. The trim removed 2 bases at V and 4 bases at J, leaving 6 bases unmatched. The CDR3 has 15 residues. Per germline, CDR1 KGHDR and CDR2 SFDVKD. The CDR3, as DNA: TGTGCCACCAGTGATTCCGGGACAGACTTCTATGGCTACACCTTC. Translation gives CATSDSGTDFYGYTF.

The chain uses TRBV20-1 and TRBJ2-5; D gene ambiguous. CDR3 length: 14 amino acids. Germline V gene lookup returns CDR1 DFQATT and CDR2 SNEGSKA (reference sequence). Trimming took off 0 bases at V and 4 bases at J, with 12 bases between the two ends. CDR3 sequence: CSARDNKELETQYF. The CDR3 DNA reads TGCAGTGCTAGAGATAATAAGGAGCTAGAGACCCAGTACTTC.